Listed below are T cell receptor beta chains from one sample, sequenced in a study of cytomegalovirus exposure and HLA in healthy donors. Method: immunoSEQ multiplex PCR; TCRdb's copy keeps in-frame clones and lacks some. This table has about 160,000 clones, roughly 80% appearing once. Material: PBMCs. Receptors originate from a man aged 40-49 years in good health and CMV-seronegative. Each CDR3 is given with its conserved first and last residue. A D gene is named only where the DNA matches it firmly. Where a row states a size, it is once, few, many or the class of an expanded clone; other rows omit it.

v_call: TRBV7-6
d_call: .
clone_size: .
j_call: TRBJ2-1
cdr3_aa: CASSLSGGSNEQFF
cdr3_nt: TGTGCCAGCAGCTTATCCGGGGGATCGAATGAGCAGTTCTTC

v_call: TRBV30
d_call: .
clone_size: .
j_call: TRBJ1-3
cdr3_aa: CAWRIGGSGNTIYF
cdr3_nt: TGTGCCTGGAGGATCGGAGGCTCTGGAAACACCATATATTTT

v_call: TRBV4-1
d_call: .
clone_size: .
j_call: TRBJ2-2
cdr3_aa: CASSRVWTTGELFF
cdr3_nt: TGCGCCAGCAGCAGGGTCTGGACAACCGGGGAGCTGTTTTTT

v_call: TRBV9
d_call: TRBD2
clone_size: .
j_call: TRBJ2-2
cdr3_aa: CASRSGGGPNTGELFF
cdr3_nt: TGTGCCAGCAGGTCTGGCGGGGGGCCTAACACCGGGGAGCTGTTTTTT

v_call: TRBV5-4
d_call: TRBD2
clone_size: .
j_call: TRBJ2-5
cdr3_aa: CASSRGLAGVEETQYF
cdr3_nt: TGTGCCAGCAGCCGGGGACTAGCGGGGGTTGAAGAGACCCAGTACTTC

v_call: TRBV28
d_call: TRBD1
clone_size: .
j_call: TRBJ2-5
cdr3_aa: CASKGQQETQYF
cdr3_nt: TGTGCCAGCAAGGGACAGCAAGAGACCCAGTACTTC

v_call: TRBV5-1
d_call: .
clone_size: .
j_call: TRBJ2-1
cdr3_aa: CASSLGGLLGYNEQFF
cdr3_nt: TGCGCCAGCAGCTTGGGGGGGCTACTGGGTTACAATGAGCAGTTCTTC

v_call: TRBV19
d_call: TRBD1
clone_size: .
j_call: TRBJ1-1
cdr3_aa: CASTADRLNTEAFF
cdr3_nt: TGTGCCAGTACCGCGGACAGGTTGAACACTGAAGCTTTCTTT

v_call: TRBV9
d_call: TRBD1
clone_size: .
j_call: TRBJ1-2
cdr3_aa: CASSVGQGDGYTF
cdr3_nt: TGTGCCAGCAGCGTAGGGCAGGGGGACGGCTACACCTTC

v_call: TRBV6-5
d_call: TRBD2
clone_size: .
j_call: TRBJ2-7
cdr3_aa: CASSYQAGKSYEQYF
cdr3_nt: TGTGCCAGCAGTTACCAAGCGGGGAAGTCCTACGAGCAGTACTTC

v_call: TRBV19
d_call: .
clone_size: few
j_call: TRBJ1-1
cdr3_aa: CASSMAGYTEAFF
cdr3_nt: TGTGCCAGTAGTATGGCGGGGTACACTGAAGCTTTCTTT

v_call: TRBV2
d_call: .
clone_size: .
j_call: TRBJ1-2
cdr3_aa: CAIPGVEGYTF
cdr3_nt: TGTGCCATCCCCGGGGTCGAAGGCTACACCTTC

v_call: TRBV13
d_call: .
clone_size: .
j_call: TRBJ2-1
cdr3_aa: CASSQRGAYNEQFF
cdr3_nt: TGTGCCAGCAGCCAAAGGGGCGCCTACAATGAGCAGTTCTTC

v_call: TRBV30
d_call: .
clone_size: .
j_call: TRBJ1-2
cdr3_aa: CAWSRRGGDGYTF
cdr3_nt: TGTGCCTGGAGTCGGCGAGGGGGGGATGGCTACACCTTC

v_call: TRBV7-3
d_call: TRBD1
clone_size: .
j_call: TRBJ2-5
cdr3_aa: CASSSTTGGVGTQYF
cdr3_nt: TGTGCCAGCAGTTCGACGACAGGGGGCGTAGGGACCCAGTACTTC

v_call: TRBV6-5
d_call: TRBD1
clone_size: .
j_call: TRBJ1-5
cdr3_aa: CASSYRQGGNQPQHF
cdr3_nt: TGTGCCAGCAGTTACCGACAGGGTGGCAATCAGCCCCAGCATTTT